These 11 T cell receptor beta chains were all obtained from the same sample, sequenced in a study of human T cells and chemical hapten exposure. Time point here: pre-sensitization, week 0. The treatment here: therapeutic diphenylcyclopropenone sensitization with weekly scalp DPC. Each CDR3 protein is one row after TCRdb ran MiXCR on the RACE reads. The sample yields approximately 400,000 distinct CDR3 sequences, more than 4.5% seen once. Sequencing was performed on whole blood, taken in connection with sensitization to the hapten diphenylcyclopropenone (DPC). The receptors were gathered from a woman in her forties or fifties with alopecia areata. Some clones in this sample may be carry-over from other donors' samples.

The chain joins TRBV11-2 to TRBJ1-2; D might be TRBD1 (6 bases). The V and J ends lost 5 bases and 5 bases respectively, with 21 bases between them. The CDR3 runs to 16 residues. The germline gives CDR1 SGHAT, CDR2 FQNNGV. In DNA, the CDR3 is TGTGCCAGCAGCCCTACCAGGGGCTATATCCAATATGGCTACACCTTC. Translating it yields CASSPTRGYIQYGYTF.

This clonotype was observed many times. V is TRBV25-1 and J is TRBJ2-7; no firm D call. The CDR3 length is 15 residues. Trimming took 3 bases from V and 2 from J, leaving 14 bases between them. The germline CDR1 and CDR2 sequences are MGHDK and SYGVNS. CDR3 loop: CASSDMPGDTYEQYF. The CDR3 nucleotides are TGTGCCAGCAGTGATATGCCAGGTGACACCTACGAGCAGTACTTC.

The chain links TRBV28 to TRBJ2-7, with D unresolved. CDR3 length equals 14 residues. Trimming cost V 6 bases and J 1 base, with 13 bases left between them. Germline V gives CDR1 MDHEN, CDR2 SYDVKM. The CDR3 protein is CASRGARPSYEQYF. The CDR3 DNA is TGTGCCAGCAGGGGCGCGCGACCATCCTACGAGCAGTACTTC.

The chain links TRBV28 to TRBJ2-7; 11 nucleotides line up with TRBD1. This CDR3 has 14 residues. The V and J ends lost 6 bases and 6 bases, in that order; junction bases with no gene match: 7. CDR1 MDHEN and CDR2 SYDVKM come from the germline V gene. CDR3 nucleotide sequence: TGTGCCAGCAGGCCGGGACAGGGGGTTCCCGAGCAGTACTTC. It is translated as CASRPGQGVPEQYF.

In its sample, this clonotype was seen many times. This chain joins TRBV18 and TRBJ1-2; D might be TRBD1 (6 bases). The CDR3 sequence is 15 residues long. Germline CDR1 KGHSH, CDR2 LQKENI. V gave up 3 bases and J gave up 0 bases, with 11 bases separating them. The CDR3 coding sequence is TGTGCCAGCTCACCGGCGGAGGGGGCTAACTATGGCTACACCTTC. This encodes CASSPAEGANYGYTF.

Many counts were recorded for this clonotype. The gene calls are TRBV7-2 and TRBJ1-1, with TRBD1 identical over 8 bases. The germline gives CDR1 SGHTA, CDR2 FQGNSA. The V gene end was trimmed by 1 base and the J gene end by 6 bases; junction bases not matched to a gene: 7. This CDR3 is built from 15 residues. This CDR3 is CASSLVVTGVAEAFF. CDR3 DNA: TGTGCCAGCAGCTTAGTCGTGACAGGGGTGGCTGAAGCTTTCTTT.

This clonotype was counted ten times or more. CDR3 coding DNA: TGTGCCAGCAGCTTTCCCGACAACGCTGAAGCTTTCTTT. Residues: CASSFPDNAEAFF. The rearrangement links TRBV5-6 to TRBJ1-1; D is unclear. The CDR3 has 13 residues. V was shortened by 2 bases and J by 6 bases, with 11 bases between the two germline ends. CDR1 is SGHDT, CDR2 YYEEEE, per germline.

This clonotype was detected many times. The chain carries TRBV29-1 and TRBJ1-1; TRBD1 matches at 9 bases. J lost 1 base, V lost 4 bases, and 10 bases had no gene match. Germline V lookup: CDR1 SQVTM, CDR2 ANQGSEA. This CDR3 has 16 residues. The CDR3 sequence is CSVGRVQGASNTEAFF. CDR3 in DNA: TGCAGCGTTGGTAGGGTACAGGGGGCCTCGAACACTGAAGCTTTCTTT. Complete variable domain (other parts from reference TRBV29-1 and TRBJ1-1): SAVISQKPSRDICQRGTSLTIQCQVDSQVTMMFWYRQQPGQSLTLIATANQGSEATYESGFVIDKFPISRPNLTFSTLTVSNMSPEDSSIYLCSVGRVQGASNTEAFFGQGTRLTVV.

This clonotype occurred many times. The rearrangement links TRBV11-2 to TRBJ1-1; no definite D call. Germline-derived CDR1 and CDR2 are SGHAT and FQNNGV. The CDR3 covers 13 residues. V was pared by 1 base and J by 5 bases, with 8 bases between. The CDR3 loop is CASSLGWGTEAFF. In DNA, the CDR3 is TGTGCCAGCAGCTTAGGCTGGGGAACTGAAGCTTTCTTT.

This chain uses TRBV2 with TRBJ1-1, with a tentative D call TRBD1 (5 bases). The CDR3 contains 14 residues. Germline assignment: CDR1 SNHLY and CDR2 FYNNEI. With 6 bases removed from V and 1 base from J, the gap between germline ends came to 12 bases. This CDR3 is CASRAGTENTEAFF. For the CDR3, the DNA is TGTGCCAGCAGGGCCGGGACGGAGAACACTGAAGCTTTCTTT.

The sample holds a few counts of this clonotype. V is TRBV20-1 and J is TRBJ1-4, with D maybe TRBD1 (5 bases). Germline V CDR1 and CDR2: DFQATT, SNEGSKA (reference sequence). The CDR3 sequence is 11 residues long. The V gene lost 8 bases and the J gene lost 6 bases, with 10 bases spanning the gap. In DNA, the CDR3 is TGCAGTATCCGAGGGGATGAAAAACTGTTTTTT. Its protein is CSIRGDEKLFF.